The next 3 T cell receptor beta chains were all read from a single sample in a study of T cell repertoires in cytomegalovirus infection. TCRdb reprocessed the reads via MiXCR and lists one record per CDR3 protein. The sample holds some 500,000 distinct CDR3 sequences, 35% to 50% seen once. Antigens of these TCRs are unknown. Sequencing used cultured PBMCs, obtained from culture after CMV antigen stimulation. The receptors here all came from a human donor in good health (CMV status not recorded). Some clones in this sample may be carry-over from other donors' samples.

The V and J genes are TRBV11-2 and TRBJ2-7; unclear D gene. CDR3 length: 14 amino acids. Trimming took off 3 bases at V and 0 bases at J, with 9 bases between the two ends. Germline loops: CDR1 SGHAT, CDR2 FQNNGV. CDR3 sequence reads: CASSFTALSYEQYF. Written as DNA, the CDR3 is TGTGCCAGCAGCTTTACGGCCCTCTCCTACGAGCAGTACTTC. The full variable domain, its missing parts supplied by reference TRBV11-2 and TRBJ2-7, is EAGVAQSPRYKIIEKRQSVAFWCNPISGHATLYWYQQILGQGPKLLIQFQNNGVVDDSQLPKDRFSAERLKGVDSTLKIQPAKLEDSAVYLCASSFTALSYEQYFGPGTRLTVT.

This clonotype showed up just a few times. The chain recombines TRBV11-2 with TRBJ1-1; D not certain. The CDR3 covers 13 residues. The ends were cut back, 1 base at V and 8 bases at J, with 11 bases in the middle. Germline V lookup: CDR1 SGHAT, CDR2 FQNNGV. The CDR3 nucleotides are TGTGCCAGCAGCTTAGTGGGTGTAGGAGAAGCTTTCTTT. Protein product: CASSLVGVGEAFF.

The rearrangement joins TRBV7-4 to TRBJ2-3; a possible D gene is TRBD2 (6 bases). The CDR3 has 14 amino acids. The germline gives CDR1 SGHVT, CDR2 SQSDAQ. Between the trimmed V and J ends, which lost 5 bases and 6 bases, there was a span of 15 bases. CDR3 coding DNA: TGTGCCAGCAGCGGGGGTCTAGCGCGGGATACGCAGTATTTT. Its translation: CASSGGLARDTQYF.